The sequence of this T cell receptor beta chain was determined in a study of glioma-infiltrating T cells after dendritic cell vaccination. The protocol was immunoSEQ multiplex PCR, while the TCRdb copy is restricted to in-frame clones and leaves out a portion. The sample lists about 92,000 clones, about nine tenths occurring once. CDR1 and CDR2 (germline): MGHRA, YSYEKL. The CDR3 is 16 residues long. The V gene end was trimmed by 6 bases and the J gene end by 0 bases; junction bases not matched to a gene: 7. This clone was picked up a small number of times. The source material was blood, sampled before dendritic cell vaccination. This sequence was found in a human donor with glioblastoma. V gene TRBV4-1 combines with J gene TRBJ2-2, with 7 bases fitting TRBD1. In nucleotides, the CDR3 is TGCGCCAGCAGGTCCACCCAGGGGGCGAACACCGGGGAGCTGTTTTTT. This encodes CASRSTQGANTGELFF.